What follows are 17 T cell receptor beta chains derived from one specimen sequenced in a study of blood T cells in healthy people across ages. A second PCR, run for roughly 6 to 11 cycles, used a sample-barcoded 5' primer plus a J-beta primer mix. TCRdb passed the 5' RACE reads through MiXCR, listing each CDR3 protein once. Among around 1,500,000 distinct CDR3 sequences listed, approximately 42% were seen once. Sequenced material: blood. These receptors all come from a woman under 30 in good health.

The chain combines TRBV24-1 with TRBJ2-1, with 10 bases matching TRBD1. Germline V gives CDR1 KGHDR, CDR2 SFDVKD. J lost 8 bases, V lost 4 bases, and 4 bases had no gene match. This CDR3 has 14 amino acids. CDR3 DNA: TGTGCCACCAGTGAGACAGGGACAGGGGATGAGCAGTTCTTC. Translated: CATSETGTGDEQFF.

The rearrangement uses TRBV7-2 and TRBJ2-1; 10 bases match TRBD2. The CDR3 is 15 amino acids. Germline values: CDR1 SGHTA, CDR2 FQGNSA. After removal of 6 bases from V and 3 bases from J, the junction contained 5 bases not matched to a gene. CDR3 bases: TGTGCCAGCAGGGCGAAGCGGGAGGGCTACAATGAGCAGTTCTTC. This codes for CASRAKREGYNEQFF.

This clonotype has more than one count but fewer than ten. The chain carries TRBV20-1 and TRBJ2-5; D call uncertain. Gene TRBJ2-1 matches the end of the DNA better, so the J call may be wrong. The CDR3 loop spans 10 amino acids. Germline assignment: CDR1 DFQATT and CDR2 SNEGSKA (reference sequence). CDR3 coding DNA: TGCAGTGCTACTCAAGAGACCCAGTTCTTC. It codes for CSATQETQFF.

The V and J genes are TRBV6-1 and TRBJ1-1, with D possibly TRBD1 on 6 matching bases. The CDR3 is made up of 12 amino acids. Trimming took 8 bases from V and 0 from J, leaving 7 bases between them. Germline V gene sequence: CDR1 MNHNS, CDR2 SASEGT. CDR3 in DNA: TGTGCCAGCCGGGACATGAACACTGAAGCTTTCTTT. This translates into CASRDMNTEAFF.

Worth noting for this clonotype: One end of the junction varies from germline; a read error may be responsible. Written as DNA, the CDR3 is TGTGCCAGCAGGGAAGGTCCAGCCGGAGGGGCCAAAAACATTCAGTACTTC. Amino acids: CASREGPAGGAKNIQYF. This chain joins TRBV2 and TRBJ2-4, with TRBD2 as a possible D gene (6 bases). Germline CDR1 is SNHLY and CDR2 is FYNNEI. The CDR3 is made up of 17 amino acids.

The gene calls are TRBV11-2 and TRBJ1-1, with D hard to call. In germline, CDR1 is SGHAT, CDR2 FQNNGV. V lost 0 bases, J lost 8 bases, and 7 bases lay in between. This CDR3 is built from 12 residues. CDR3 nucleotide sequence: TGTGCCAGCAGCTTAGAACAGTTCGAAGCTTTCTTT. Its protein is CASSLEQFEAFF.

The V call is TRBV2, the J call TRBJ2-1; no reliable D call. V lost 7 bases and J lost 3, with 7 bases in between. The CDR3 is 12 residues long. The germline CDR1 and CDR2 sequences are SNHLY and FYNNEI. The CDR3 nucleotides read TGTGCCAGCACCCTAAACTACAATGAGCAGTTCTTC. This sequence encodes CASTLNYNEQFF.

The CDR3 DNA is TGTGCCAGCAGCTCTTGGACTAGCGGGAGAATGGAGGCCCAGTACTTC. Residues: CASSSWTSGRMEAQYF. This rearrangement joins TRBV11-2 to TRBJ2-5; 13 positions agree with TRBD2. The CDR3 is made up of 16 amino acids. The junction had 11 bases not matched to a gene; V was cut back by 4 bases and J by 9 bases. Germline V gives CDR1 SGHAT, CDR2 FQNNGV.

The chain employs TRBV5-1 and TRBJ2-3, with D possibly being TRBD2 (6 bases). Germline CDR1 is SGHRS and CDR2 is YFSETQ. V lost 3 bases to trimming and J lost 6 bases, with 17 bases between them. The length of the CDR3 is 15 residues. The DNA for the CDR3 is TGCGCCAGCAGCTACGGGACTCTCCGAGATGATACGCAGTATTTT. Its translation: CASSYGTLRDDTQYF.

This chain links TRBV20-1 with TRBJ2-3; the D gene is possibly TRBD2 (6 bases). V shed 3 bases and J shed 4 bases, with 11 bases lying between them. CDR3 size: 13 residues. Looked up from germline, CDR1 is DFQATT and CDR2 is SNEGSKA (reference sequence). CDR3: CSARVLAPDTQYF. In nucleotides, the CDR3 is TGCAGTGCTAGGGTTCTAGCGCCAGATACGCAGTATTTT.

This clonotype was observed a handful of times. The V and J genes are TRBV20-1 and TRBJ1-1; D unclear. Trimming removed 6 bases from V and 7 bases from J, with 15 bases in between. The V gene's germline CDR1 is DFQATT and CDR2 SNEGSKA (reference sequence). The CDR3 length is 12 residues. As DNA, the CDR3 is TGCAGTGCGCCTCGAGGGTCCCTTGAAGCTTTCTTT. This sequence encodes CSAPRGSLEAFF.

J is TRBJ2-1 and V is TRBV7-2; D is possibly TRBD2 (6 bases). V was clipped by 1 base and J by 3 bases, with 16 bases between them. There are 17 residues in the CDR3. The V gene's germline CDR1 is SGHTA and CDR2 FQGNSA. For the CDR3, the DNA is TGTGCCAGCAGCTTAGGATCGGGGGACTCCTACTACAATGAGCAGTTCTTC. Encoded protein: CASSLGSGDSYYNEQFF. The complete variable domain, with remaining parts taken from reference TRBV7-2 and TRBJ2-1, reads GAGVSQSPSNKVTEKGKDVELRCDPISGHTALYWYRQSLGQGLEFLIYFQGNSAPDKSGLPSDRFSAERTGGSVSTLTIQRTQQEDSAVYLCASSLGSGDSYYNEQFFGPGTRLTVL.

This chain uses TRBV24-1 with TRBJ2-5; 8 bases line up with TRBD1. The length of the CDR3 is 19 residues. Per the germline V gene, CDR1 is KGHDR and CDR2 is SFDVKD. Germline trimming cut 2 bases from V and 11 bases from J; bases unmatched to any gene: 24. The DNA of the CDR3 is TGTGCCACCAGTGATTCTCGGACAGGGTGGGTAGGGTTTCGCAATGAGCAGTACTTC. Protein sequence: CATSDSRTGWVGFRNEQYF.

This clonotype was observed a handful of times. The genes are TRBV9 and TRBJ2-3; the match to TRBD2 covers 9 bases. Germline V gene data show CDR1 as SGDLS and CDR2 as YYNGEE. After removal of 0 bases from V and 6 bases from J, the junction contained 8 bases not matched to a gene. The CDR3 extends over 16 amino acids. CDR3 DNA sequence: TGTGCCAGCAGCGTAGGAAGTAGCGGGGGTGCGGATACGCAGTATTTT. This sequence encodes CASSVGSSGGADTQYF.

The rearrangement links TRBV3-1 to TRBJ2-4, with a possible D match to TRBD2 (6 bases). Near its end, the DNA agrees better with TRBJ2-7, so the J call may be wrong. This CDR3 spans 14 amino acids. CDR1 and CDR2 from the germline V gene are LGHDT and YNNKEL (reference sequence). In nucleotides, the CDR3 is TGTGCCAGCAGCCGTCCGGGAGTTTGGCGCGAGCAGTACTTC. Its translation is CASSRPGVWREQYF.

This clonotype showed up just a few times. The chain recombines TRBV6-1 with TRBJ2-7; a possible D gene is TRBD1 (5 bases). V dropped 7 bases and J dropped 5 bases, with 15 bases sitting between them. The CDR3 is made up of 13 amino acids. In germline, CDR1 is MNHNS, CDR2 SASEGT. The CDR3 here is CASTDSRPHEQYF. Written as DNA, the CDR3 is TGTGCCAGCACCGACAGTCGGCCCCACGAGCAGTACTTC.

This clonotype was observed many times. CDR3 coding DNA: TGTGCCAGCAGTGACTCGACAAACTATGGCTACACCTTC. The encoded protein is CASSDSTNYGYTF. V usage is TRBV6-4 and J usage is TRBJ1-2; no clear D. V dropped 0 bases and J dropped 2 bases, with 4 bases sitting between them. Germline CDR1 reads MRHNA; CDR2 reads SNTAGT. The CDR3 extends over 13 amino acids.